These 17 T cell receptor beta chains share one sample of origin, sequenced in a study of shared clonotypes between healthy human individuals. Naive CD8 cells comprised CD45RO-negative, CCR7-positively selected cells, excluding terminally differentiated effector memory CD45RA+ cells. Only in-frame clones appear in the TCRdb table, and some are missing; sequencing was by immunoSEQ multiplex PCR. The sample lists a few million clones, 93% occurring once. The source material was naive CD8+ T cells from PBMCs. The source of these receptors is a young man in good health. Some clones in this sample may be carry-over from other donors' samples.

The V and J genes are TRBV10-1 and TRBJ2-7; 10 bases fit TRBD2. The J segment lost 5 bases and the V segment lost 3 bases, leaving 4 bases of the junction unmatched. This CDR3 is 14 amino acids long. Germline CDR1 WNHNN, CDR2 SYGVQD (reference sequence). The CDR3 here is CASSDGLAGDEQYF. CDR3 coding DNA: TGCGCCAGCAGTGATGGTCTAGCGGGAGACGAGCAGTACTTC.

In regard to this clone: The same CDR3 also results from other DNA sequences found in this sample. CDR3 coding DNA: TGTGCCAGCAGCTTAGGGAGCTCCTACAATGAGCAGTTCTTC. Protein product: CASSLGSSYNEQFF. This sequence joins TRBV7-9 and TRBJ2-1; D gene ambiguous. Trimming removed 1 base from V and 0 bases from J, with 4 bases in between. From germline, CDR1 is SEHNR and CDR2 FQNEAQ (reference sequence). The CDR3 has 14 amino acids.

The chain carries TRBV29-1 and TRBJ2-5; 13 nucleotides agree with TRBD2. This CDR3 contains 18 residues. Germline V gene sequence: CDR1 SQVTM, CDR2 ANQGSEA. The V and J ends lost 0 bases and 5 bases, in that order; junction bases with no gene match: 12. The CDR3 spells CSVEDHRGLAGVMETQYF. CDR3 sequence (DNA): TGCAGCGTTGAAGATCACCGCGGACTAGCGGGAGTCATGGAGACCCAGTACTTC.

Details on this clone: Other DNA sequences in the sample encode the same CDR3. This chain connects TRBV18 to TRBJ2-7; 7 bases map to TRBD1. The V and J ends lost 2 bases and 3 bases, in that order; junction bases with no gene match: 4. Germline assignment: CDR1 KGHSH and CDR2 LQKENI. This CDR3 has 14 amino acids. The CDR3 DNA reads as TGTGCCAGCTCACCATGGGACAGAGTCTACGAGCAGTACTTC. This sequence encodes CASSPWDRVYEQYF.

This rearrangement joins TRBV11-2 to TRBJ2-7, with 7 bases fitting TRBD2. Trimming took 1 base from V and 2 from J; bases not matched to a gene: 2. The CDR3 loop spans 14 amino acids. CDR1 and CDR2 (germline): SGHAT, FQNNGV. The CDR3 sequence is CASSLGTRAYEQYF. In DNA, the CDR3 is TGTGCCAGCAGCTTAGGGACTAGGGCCTACGAGCAGTACTTC.

The CDR3 sequence is CASRLRDDTGELFF. The CDR3 DNA sequence: TGTGCCAGCAGATTACGGGACGACACCGGGGAGCTGTTTTTT. The rearrangement links TRBV6-6 to TRBJ2-2, with D perhaps assigned TRBD1 or TRBD2 (5 bases each). The CDR3 is 14 residues long. CDR1 and CDR2 (germline): MNHNY, SVGAGI (reference sequence). Between the trimmed V and J ends, which lost 6 bases and 3 bases, there was a span of 11 bases.

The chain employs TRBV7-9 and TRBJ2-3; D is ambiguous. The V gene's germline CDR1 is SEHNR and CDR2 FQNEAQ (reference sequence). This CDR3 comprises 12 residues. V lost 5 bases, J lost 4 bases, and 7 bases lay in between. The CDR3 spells CASSQPADTQYF. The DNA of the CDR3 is TGTGCCAGCAGCCAGCCTGCAGATACGCAGTATTTT.

CDR3 residues: CASSLQGYGYTF. In DNA, the CDR3 is TGTGCCAGCAGTTTACAGGGCTATGGCTACACCTTC. The genes are TRBV6-5 and TRBJ1-2, with D perhaps TRBD1 (6 bases). Between the trimmed V and J ends, which lost 4 bases and 4 bases, there was a span of 7 bases. The germline V gene has CDR1 MNHEY and CDR2 SVGAGI. This CDR3 contains 12 residues.

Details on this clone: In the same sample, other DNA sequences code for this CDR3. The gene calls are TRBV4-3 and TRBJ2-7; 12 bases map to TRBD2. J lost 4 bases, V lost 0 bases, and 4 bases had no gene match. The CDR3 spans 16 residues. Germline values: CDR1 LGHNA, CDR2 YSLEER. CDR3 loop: CASSQDGTSGRYEQYF. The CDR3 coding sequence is TGCGCCAGCAGCCAAGACGGAACTAGCGGGAGGTACGAGCAGTACTTC.

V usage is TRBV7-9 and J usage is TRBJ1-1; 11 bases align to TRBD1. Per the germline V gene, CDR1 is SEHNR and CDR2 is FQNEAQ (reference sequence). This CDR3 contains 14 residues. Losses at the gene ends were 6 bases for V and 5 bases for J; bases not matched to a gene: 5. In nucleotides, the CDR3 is TGTGCCAGCAGGTCGGACAGGGGGCCAACTGAAGCTTTCTTT. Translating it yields CASRSDRGPTEAFF. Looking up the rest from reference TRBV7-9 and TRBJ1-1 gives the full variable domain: DTGVSQNPRHKITKRGQNVTFRCDPISEHNRLYWYRQTLGQGPEFLTYFQNEAQLEKSRLLSDRFSAERPKGSFSTLEIQRTEQGDSAMYLCASRSDRGPTEAFFGQGTRLTVV.

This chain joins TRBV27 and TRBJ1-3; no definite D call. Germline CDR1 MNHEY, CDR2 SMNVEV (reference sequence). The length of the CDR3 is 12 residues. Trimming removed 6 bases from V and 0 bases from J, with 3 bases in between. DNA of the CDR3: TGTGCCAGCAGCGGCTCTGGAAACACCATATATTTT. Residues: CASSGSGNTIYF.

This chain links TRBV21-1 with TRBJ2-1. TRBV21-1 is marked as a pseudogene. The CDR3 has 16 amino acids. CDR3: CASSTPEGGSYNEQFF. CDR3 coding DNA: TGTGCCAGCAGCACCCCAGAGGGGGGCTCCTACAATGAGCAGTTCTTC.

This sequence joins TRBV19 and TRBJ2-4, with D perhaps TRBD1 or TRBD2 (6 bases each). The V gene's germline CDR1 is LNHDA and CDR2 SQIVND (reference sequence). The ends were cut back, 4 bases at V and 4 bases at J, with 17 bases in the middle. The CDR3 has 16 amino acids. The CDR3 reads CASSRSWGASKNIQYF. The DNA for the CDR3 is TGTGCCAGTAGTAGGTCTTGGGGGGCGTCGAAAAACATTCAGTACTTC.

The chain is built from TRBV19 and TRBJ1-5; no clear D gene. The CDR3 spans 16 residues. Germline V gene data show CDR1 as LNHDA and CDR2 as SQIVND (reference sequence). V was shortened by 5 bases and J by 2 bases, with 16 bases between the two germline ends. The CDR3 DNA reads TGTGCCAGTAGTTCGGTCCCACCCGTGGGCAATCAGCCCCAGCATTTT. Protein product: CASSSVPPVGNQPQHF.

CDR3 protein: CSVTRTSGRLDEQFF. DNA for the CDR3: TGCAGCGTTACCCGGACTAGCGGGAGGTTAGATGAGCAGTTCTTC. This chain uses TRBV29-1 with TRBJ2-1; 14 nucleotides match TRBD2. V lost 5 bases, J lost 8 bases, and 8 bases stayed unmatched. The CDR3 consists of 15 residues. From germline, CDR1 is SQVTM and CDR2 ANQGSEA.

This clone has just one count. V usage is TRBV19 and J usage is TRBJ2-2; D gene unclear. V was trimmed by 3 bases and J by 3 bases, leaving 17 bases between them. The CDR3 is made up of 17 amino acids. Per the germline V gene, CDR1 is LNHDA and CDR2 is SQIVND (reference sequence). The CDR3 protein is CASSIKAPSSYTGELFF. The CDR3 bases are TGTGCCAGTAGTATTAAAGCCCCCTCTTCGTACACCGGGGAGCTGTTTTTT.

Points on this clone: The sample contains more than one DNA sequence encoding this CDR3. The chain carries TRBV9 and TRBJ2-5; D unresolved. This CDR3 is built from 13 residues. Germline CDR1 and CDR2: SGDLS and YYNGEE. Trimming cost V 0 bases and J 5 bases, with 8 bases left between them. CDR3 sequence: CASSVGGVETQYF. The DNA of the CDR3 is TGTGCCAGCAGCGTAGGTGGCGTCGAGACCCAGTACTTC.